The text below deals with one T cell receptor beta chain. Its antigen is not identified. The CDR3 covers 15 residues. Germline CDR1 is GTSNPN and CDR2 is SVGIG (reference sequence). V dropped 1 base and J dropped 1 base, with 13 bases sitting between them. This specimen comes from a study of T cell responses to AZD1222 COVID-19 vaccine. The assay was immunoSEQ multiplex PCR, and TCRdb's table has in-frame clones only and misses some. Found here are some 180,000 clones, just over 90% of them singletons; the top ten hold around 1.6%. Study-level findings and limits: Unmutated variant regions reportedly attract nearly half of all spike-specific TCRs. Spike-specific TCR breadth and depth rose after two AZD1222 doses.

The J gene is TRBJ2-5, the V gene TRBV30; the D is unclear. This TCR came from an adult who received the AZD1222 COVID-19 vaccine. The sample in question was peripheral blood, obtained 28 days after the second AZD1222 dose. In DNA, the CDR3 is TGTGCCTGGAGTGGTAAGACTGTTGCCCAAGAGACCCAGTACTTC. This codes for CAWSGKTVAQETQYF.